The 27 T cell receptor beta chains given below trace back to one sample, sequenced in a study of Graves' ophthalmopathy and Graves' hyperthyroidism. Amplification targeted the TCR beta CDR3 regions, with RNA transcripts as the source material. HTBI primers primed a first-round RT-PCR, and a second-round multiplex PCR followed. Each CDR3 protein gets one entry after TCRdb re-called the multiplex PCR reads with MiXCR. The repertoire holds about 740,000 distinct CDR3 sequences, with 40% as singletons. The sequenced sample was peripheral blood. These receptors originate from an adult man with Graves' ophthalmopathy.

A note on this clonotype: With a much larger clone just one base away, this may be a read error. The V call is TRBV7-9, the J call TRBJ2-7; D is ambiguous. Germline lookup yields CDR1 SEHNR and CDR2 FQNEAQ (reference sequence). The CDR3 has 14 residues. The CDR3 bases are TGTGCCAGCAGCGCCTCGGCGGTGAGCTACGTGCAGTACTTC. Its protein is CASSASAVSYVQYF.

This clonotype has more than one count but fewer than ten. This chain links TRBV12-3 or TRBV12-4 with TRBJ2-5; D remains ambiguous. V was pared by 5 bases and J by 5 bases, with 12 bases between. CDR3 size: 13 residues. In nucleotides, the CDR3 is TGTGCCAGCAGTGCTCTAAGTGGGGAGACCCAGTACTTC. Translated, it gives CASSALSGETQYF.

The gene calls are TRBV9 and TRBJ1-1, with TRBD1 identical over 12 bases. Germline V lookup: CDR1 SGDLS, CDR2 YYNGEE. The CDR3 is 13 amino acids. Unmatched junction bases numbered 2, after V lost 3 bases and J lost 8 bases. CDR3 nucleotide sequence: TGTGCCAGCAGCGGCGGGACAGGGGGCGAAGCTTTCTTT. Its protein is CASSGGTGGEAFF. The variable domain in full, completed from reference TRBV9 and TRBJ1-1, reads DSGVTQTPKHLITATGQRVTLRCSPRSGDLSVYWYQQSLDQGLQFLIQYYNGEERAKGNILERFSAQQFPDLHSELNLSSLELGDSALYFCASSGGTGGEAFFGQGTRLTVV.

The chain employs TRBV25-1 and TRBJ2-2; 9 bases line up with TRBD2. Germline-derived CDR1 and CDR2 are MGHDK and SYGVNS. CDR3 length: 16 residues. Trimming at V came to 5 bases and at J to 4 bases, leaving 8 bases not matched to a gene. The CDR3 is CASSPVAGDLTGELFF. The DNA for the CDR3 is TGTGCCAGCAGTCCGGTAGCGGGGGACCTCACCGGGGAGCTGTTTTTT.

This clonotype was observed a few times. The V and J genes are TRBV7-9 and TRBJ1-1, with D possibly being TRBD1 (5 bases). Germline V gives CDR1 SEHNR, CDR2 FQNEAQ (reference sequence). Trimming removed 0 bases from V and 4 bases from J, with 9 bases in between. This CDR3 contains 14 residues. CDR3 coding DNA: TGTGCCAGCAGCTTAGCTTTGGGGACCACTGAAGCTTTCTTT. As protein: CASSLALGTTEAFF.

The rearrangement links TRBV6-6 to TRBJ2-5; D is unresolved. CDR1 and CDR2 from the germline V gene are MNHNY and SVGAGI (reference sequence). V was trimmed by 7 bases and J by 2 bases, leaving 17 bases between them. The CDR3 is 15 amino acids. The CDR3 DNA reads as TGTGCCAGCATTCCGTCTTCGGAAAAACAAGAGACCCAGTACTTC. Protein: CASIPSSEKQETQYF.

This clonotype was observed a few times. The V gene is TRBV10-3, the J gene TRBJ1-2; TRBD1 might be the D (5 bases). The length of the CDR3 is 15 residues. Looked up from germline, CDR1 is ENHRY and CDR2 is SYGVKD. The ends were cut back, 5 bases at V and 0 bases at J, with 13 bases in the middle. CDR3: CAISMGGRANYGYTF. As DNA, the CDR3 is TGTGCCATCAGTATGGGGGGTCGGGCTAACTATGGCTACACCTTC.

This clonotype showed up many times. This rearrangement joins TRBV19 to TRBJ1-2, with D possibly TRBD1 on 5 matching bases. V was shortened by 6 bases and J by 4 bases, with 18 bases between the two germline ends. The CDR3 is 15 amino acids. Germline-derived CDR1 and CDR2 are LNHDA and SQIVND (reference sequence). Written as DNA, the CDR3 is TGTGCCAGTAGCACTGAGGCAGGGAGGTCCTATGGCTACACCTTC. Translated: CASSTEAGRSYGYTF.

The chain combines TRBV7-2 with TRBJ2-7; 10 bases line up with TRBD2. This CDR3 spans 14 amino acids. Trimming took 7 bases from V and 7 from J; bases not matched to a gene: 10. CDR1 is SGHTA, CDR2 FQGNSA, per germline. CDR3 bases: TGTGCCAGCACCCTCCTAGCGGGAGCGGGGGAGCAGTACTTC. This sequence encodes CASTLLAGAGEQYF.

In its sample, this clonotype was seen a few times. The chain employs TRBV20-1 and TRBJ2-5, with D possibly being TRBD1 (5 bases). The germline gives CDR1 DFQATT, CDR2 SNEGSKA (reference sequence). The length of the CDR3 is 15 residues. V was clipped by 2 bases and J by 2 bases, with 15 bases between them. CDR3 in amino acids: CSARPPGARQETQYF. The CDR3, as DNA: TGCAGTGCTAGACCCCCTGGGGCTCGACAAGAGACCCAGTACTTC.

This clonotype was observed many times. V gene TRBV29-1 combines with J gene TRBJ2-2; 9 bases agree with TRBD1. Germline CDR1 SQVTM, CDR2 ANQGSEA. The CDR3 totals 15 residues. V shed 5 bases, J shed 5 bases, and the junction held 9 bases outside the gene matches. The CDR3: CSVRNPGTGTGELFF. The CDR3 DNA sequence: TGCAGCGTTCGAAATCCCGGGACAGGGACCGGGGAGCTGTTTTTT.

This clonotype appeared many times. This CDR3 reads CSVGTGVYEQYF. DNA for the CDR3: TGCAGCGTGGGGACAGGCGTTTACGAGCAGTACTTC. V gene TRBV29-1 combines with J gene TRBJ2-7, with TRBD1 matching 8 bases. Looked up from germline, CDR1 is SQVTM and CDR2 is ANQGSEA. CDR3 length: 12 amino acids. Trimming at V came to 6 bases and at J to 4 bases, leaving 5 bases not matched to a gene.

This clonotype has ten or more counts. The genes are TRBV5-8 and TRBJ2-5, with a possible D match to TRBD2 (5 bases). The germline V and J ends were trimmed by 3 bases and 13 bases, with 16 bases remaining between them. Germline V gives CDR1 SGHTS, CDR2 YDEGEE. The CDR3 extends over 12 amino acids. The CDR3 DNA is TGTGCCAGCAGCTCCCCGATGGAGGTTTGGTACTTC. Encoded protein: CASSSPMEVWYF.

The chain uses TRBV9 and TRBJ1-2; TRBD1 is a possible D gene (5 bases). The germline CDR1 and CDR2 sequences are SGDLS and YYNGEE. V was cut by 5 bases and J by 0 bases, with 14 bases left in between. The CDR3 loop spans 15 amino acids. CDR3 residues: CASSGVGRPNYGYTF. The CDR3 bases are TGTGCCAGCAGTGGCGTGGGACGGCCTAACTATGGCTACACCTTC.

This rearrangement joins TRBV7-9 to TRBJ2-5; 12 nucleotides match TRBD2. This CDR3 has 16 residues. Looked up from germline, CDR1 is SEHNR and CDR2 is FQNEAQ (reference sequence). V trimming: 5 bases; J trimming: 1 base; junction bases outside the gene matches: 5. CDR3 sequence (DNA): TGTGCCAGCAGCAGGACTAGCGGGGCCGTCCAAGAGACCCAGTACTTC. This codes for CASSRTSGAVQETQYF.

The table lists this clonotype with many counts. The chain employs TRBV29-1 and TRBJ1-1; D ambiguous. This CDR3 comprises 13 residues. Trimming left V 3 bases short and J 7 bases short, with 15 bases between. CDR1 is SQVTM and CDR2 is ANQGSEA in the germline V gene. CDR3 in amino acids: CSVDVQRGIEAFF. In nucleotides, the CDR3 is TGCAGCGTTGACGTTCAGAGAGGAATTGAAGCTTTCTTT.

The J gene is TRBJ1-2, the V gene TRBV20-1, with 9 bases matching TRBD1. The V gene end was trimmed by 6 bases and the J gene end by 3 bases; junction bases not matched to a gene: 8. Germline V gene sequence: CDR1 DFQATT, CDR2 SNEGSKA (reference sequence). The CDR3 is made up of 14 amino acids. CDR3 amino acids: CSAPEGTGYYGYTF. DNA of the CDR3: TGCAGTGCGCCAGAGGGGACAGGGTACTATGGCTACACCTTC.

V usage is TRBV10-3 and J usage is TRBJ2-5, with 10 nucleotides matching TRBD1. V was pared by 7 bases and J by 2 bases, with 4 bases of the junction left unmatched. The CDR3 length is 14 residues. CDR1 is ENHRY and CDR2 is SYGVKD in the germline V gene. As DNA, the CDR3 is TGTGCCATCAAAGGGACAGGGGAGCAAGAGACCCAGTACTTC. Amino acids: CAIKGTGEQETQYF.

V gene TRBV20-1 combines with J gene TRBJ1-1; D gene unclear. CDR1 and CDR2 (germline): DFQATT, SNEGSKA (reference sequence). The CDR3 is 15 residues long. The V end was cut by 1 base, the J end by 0 bases, with 12 bases between. CDR3 sequence (DNA): TGCAGTGCTAGAGCGACCGGGAACGTGAACACTGAAGCTTTCTTT. Protein: CSARATGNVNTEAFF.

This chain connects TRBV19 to TRBJ1-1, with unresolved D. Looked up from germline, CDR1 is LNHDA and CDR2 is SQIVND (reference sequence). This CDR3 has 16 residues. Trimming cost V 3 bases and J 0 bases, with 14 bases left between them. The CDR3 is CASSMVVAALNTEAFF. As DNA, the CDR3 is TGTGCCAGTAGTATGGTGGTGGCAGCGCTGAACACTGAAGCTTTCTTT.

Of note for this clonotype: Relative to the germline gene, one junction end is altered; a read error may explain this. The rearrangement joins TRBV2 to TRBJ1-1, with D uncertain. The CDR3 covers 14 residues. Germline V gene data show CDR1 as SNHLY and CDR2 as FYNNEI. CDR3 nucleotide sequence: TGTGCCAGCAGTGTGGAGGAGCTGAACACTGAAGCTCTCTTT. Its translation: CASSVEELNTEALF.

This clonotype showed up many times. The chain recombines TRBV29-1 with TRBJ2-7; 7 bases map to TRBD2. The ends lost 1 base at V and 2 bases at J; junction bases unmatched: 5. Germline V gene sequence: CDR1 SQVTM, CDR2 ANQGSEA. The CDR3 is made up of 14 amino acids. The CDR3 DNA reads TGCAGCGTTGAAGCGGCGGGGGAAACCTACGAGCAGTACTTC. Its translation is CSVEAAGETYEQYF.

In regard to this clonotype: This sequence may be a read error, since a much larger clone differs from it by one base. This sequence joins TRBV7-9 and TRBJ2-7; a weak D match, TRBD1 (6 bases). Trimming cost V 5 bases and J 4 bases, with 12 bases left between them. The CDR3 runs 13 residues. CDR1 SEHNR and CDR2 FQNEAQ come from the germline V gene (reference sequence). The CDR3 sequence is CASSQGGWYEQYF. In DNA, the CDR3 is TGTGCCAGCAGCCAAGGGGGTTGGTACGAGCAGTACTTC.

This sequence joins TRBV7-2 and TRBJ1-4, with D perhaps matching TRBD1 (5 bases). This CDR3 has 13 amino acids. Trimming shortened V by 2 bases and J by 8 bases, and 9 bases separated the two germline ends. CDR1 SGHTA and CDR2 FQGNSA come from the germline V gene. This chain's CDR3 is CASSLPGLEKLFF. In DNA form, the CDR3 reads TGTGCCAGCAGCTTACCGGGACTCGAAAAACTGTTTTTT.

In its sample, this clonotype was seen once. A read error is possible here, since a much larger clone lies one base away. This rearrangement joins TRBV7-9 to TRBJ2-7; TRBD1 might be the D (5 bases). This CDR3 is built from 13 residues. V was cut by 6 bases and J by 3 bases, with 12 bases left in between. Per the germline V gene, CDR1 is SEHNR and CDR2 is FQNEAQ (reference sequence). The CDR3, as DNA: TGTGCCAGCAGAGGGGCAGGGCACTACGAGCAGTACTTC. This codes for CASRGAGHYEQYF.

The V and J genes are TRBV20-1 and TRBJ2-5; D uncertain. The CDR3 is made up of 11 amino acids. Germline V gene lookup returns CDR1 DFQATT and CDR2 SNEGSKA (reference sequence). The CDR3 DNA reads TGCAACTTACTGTACCTGGGGACCCAGTACTTC. This translates into CNLLYLGTQYF.

V is TRBV4-3 and J is TRBJ2-5; D may be TRBD2 (6 bases). The CDR3 has 16 residues. The germline V gene has CDR1 LGHNA and CDR2 YSLEER. The V end lost 1 base, the J end lost 1 base, and 13 bases lay between the germline ends. The CDR3 reads CASSQGRGTGQETQYF. The CDR3 bases are TGCGCCAGCAGCCAAGGCCGCGGGACGGGCCAAGAGACCCAGTACTTC.